This T cell receptor (beta chain) was identified during a study of cytomegalovirus exposure and HLA in healthy donors. Findings and caveats of the study: The authors confirmed in vitro that three CMV-associated chains were specific for CMV antigens. Rarity held for most TCR sequences, but there were some public TCRs that occurred in many donors. Researchers counted around 180 TCR beta chains as cytomegalovirus-associated.

The assay was immunoSEQ multiplex PCR, and TCRdb's table has in-frame clones only and misses some. This sample has about 240,000 clones, with approximately 87% found just once. Separate from the roughly 700-subject first cohort, the roughly 110-subject validation cohort was the one that the donors belonged to. In regard to this clone: Antigen: not known.

The sequenced material came from PBMCs. The TCR sequence derives from a man between 18 and 29 years old in good health and CMV-seronegative.

The CDR3 reads CASSPAGGDTQYF. The CDR3, as DNA: TGTGCCAGCAGCCCAGCGGGAGGCGATACGCAGTATTTT. The rearrangement joins TRBV7-7 to TRBJ2-3, with TRBD2 matching 9 bases. V lost 5 bases, J lost 6 bases, and 3 bases stayed unmatched. The CDR3 is 13 residues long. The germline V gene encodes CDR1 SSHAT and CDR2 FNYEAQ (reference sequence).